Following are 25 T cell receptor beta chains from one sample sequenced in a study of cytomegalovirus exposure and HLA in healthy donors. The PCR had 60 Vbeta and 13 Jbeta primers. Clones were read by immunoSEQ multiplex PCR, and TCRdb kept only the in-frame ones, dropping some. This sample has 140,000 to 150,000 clones, with about 75% found just once. Sequencing was carried out using PBMCs. These receptors were collected from a man aged 30-40 years in good health and CMV-seronegative.

The chain carries TRBV19 and TRBJ2-7, with a weak D call TRBD1 (5 bases). This CDR3 comprises 16 residues. With 5 bases removed from V and 4 bases from J, the gap between germline ends came to 21 bases. Germline V gives CDR1 LNHDA, CDR2 SQIVND (reference sequence). CDR3 sequence reads: CASSLVSAQGRYEQYF. As DNA, the CDR3 is TGTGCCAGTAGTCTGGTTTCGGCCCAGGGCCGGTACGAGCAGTACTTC. The whole variable domain, filled in from reference TRBV19 and TRBJ2-7, reads DGGITQSPKYLFRKEGQNVTLSCEQNLNHDAMYWYRQDPGQGLRLIYYSQIVNDFQKGDIAEGYSVSREKKESFPLTVTSAQKNPTAFYLCASSLVSAQGRYEQYFGPGTRLTVT.

This chain connects TRBV28 to TRBJ2-7, with 8 nucleotides matching TRBD2. V shed 5 bases, J shed 0 bases, and the junction held 3 bases outside the gene matches. CDR1 and CDR2 (germline): MDHEN, SYDVKM. The CDR3 loop spans 14 amino acids. For the CDR3, the DNA is TGTGCCAGCAGTGACCGGGAGGGCTCCTACGAGCAGTACTTC. It yields the protein CASSDREGSYEQYF.

Concerning this clone: At the DNA level, this CDR3 is encoded by other sequences in the same sample as well. The chain couples TRBV7-7 to TRBJ2-7, with D possibly TRBD2 on 6 matching bases. The germline CDR1 and CDR2 sequences are SSHAT and FNYEAQ (reference sequence). Trimming removed 4 bases at V and 7 bases at J, with 14 bases between. The CDR3 covers 13 residues. Here the CDR3 reads CASSSSGLGEQYF. The CDR3 DNA reads TGTGCCAGCAGCTCCTCGGGACTGGGGGAGCAGTACTTC.

V gene TRBV6-6 combines with J gene TRBJ2-2; D unclear. V lost 4 bases, J lost 5 bases, and 8 bases lay in between. The CDR3 covers 13 residues. Germline CDR1 MNHNY, CDR2 SVGAGI (reference sequence). The CDR3 DNA reads TGTGCCAGCAGTTTCTTAAATACCGGGGAGCTGTTTTTT. Translation: CASSFLNTGELFF.

The chain has TRBV27 and TRBJ2-1, with TRBD1 identical over 9 bases. CDR3 length equals 13 residues. The J segment lost 8 bases and the V segment lost 4 bases, leaving 3 bases of the junction unmatched. The germline V gene encodes CDR1 MNHEY and CDR2 SMNVEV (reference sequence). CDR3 in DNA: TGTGCCAGCAGTTACAGGACAGGGGATGAGCAGTTCTTC. It specifies CASSYRTGDEQFF.

This clone was seen only a few times. The chain carries TRBV6-5 and TRBJ2-7; TRBD1 is a possible D gene (6 bases). This CDR3 has 12 amino acids. The V gene's germline CDR1 is MNHEY and CDR2 SVGAGI. V shed 6 bases and J shed 5 bases, with 11 bases lying between them. CDR3 amino acids: CASRTGKDEQYF. As DNA, the CDR3 is TGTGCCAGCAGAACAGGGAAGGACGAGCAGTACTTC.

J is TRBJ2-2 and V is TRBV13; no reliable D call. Trimming took 4 bases from V and 3 from J, leaving 12 bases between them. The CDR3 is made up of 15 amino acids. Germline CDR1 is PRHDT and CDR2 is FYEKMQ (reference sequence). The DNA of the CDR3 is TGTGCCAGCAGCTCGAAGGAGAGATACACCGGGGAGCTGTTTTTT. Encoded protein: CASSSKERYTGELFF.

The CDR3 protein is CASSSTGGIETQYF. DNA of the CDR3: TGTGCCAGCAGCTCCACGGGGGGGATAGAGACCCAGTACTTC. The genes are TRBV6-5 and TRBJ2-5; 8 positions agree with TRBD2. The J segment lost 4 bases and the V segment lost 6 bases, leaving 7 bases of the junction unmatched. CDR3 size: 14 residues. Germline loops: CDR1 MNHEY, CDR2 SVGAGI.

This chain uses TRBV5-1 with TRBJ1-3; maybe TRBD1 (5 bases). This CDR3 has 15 residues. The V gene lost 0 bases and the J gene lost 1 base, with 8 bases spanning the gap. Per germline, CDR1 SGHRS and CDR2 YFSETQ. The CDR3 here is CASSLDGASGNTIYF. DNA for the CDR3: TGCGCCAGCAGCTTGGATGGGGCATCTGGAAACACCATATATTTT.

This clone was seen a single time. This chain links TRBV20-1 with TRBJ2-7, with a weak D call TRBD1 (6 bases). Trimming left V 6 bases short and J 7 bases short, with 13 bases between. The CDR3 contains 11 residues. Germline-derived CDR1 and CDR2 are DFQATT and SNEGSKA (reference sequence). In DNA form, the CDR3 reads TGCAGTGCCCACAGGGTGGGGGAGCAGTACTTC. Translated, it gives CSAHRVGEQYF.

This clone was observed a handful of times. J is TRBJ2-1 and V is TRBV5-1; D not resolved. Germline V gene lookup returns CDR1 SGHRS and CDR2 YFSETQ. V was pared by 4 bases and J by 0 bases, with 5 bases between. CDR3 size: 13 residues. The DNA for the CDR3 is TGCGCCAGCAGCACGAGCTCCTACAATGAGCAGTTCTTC. This gives the protein CASSTSSYNEQFF.

The chain employs TRBV19 and TRBJ1-5, with TRBD1 matching over 8 bases. This CDR3 region has 17 residues. The trim removed 5 bases at V and 5 bases at J, leaving 14 bases unmatched. CDR1 is LNHDA and CDR2 is SQIVND in the germline V gene (reference sequence). CDR3 amino acids: CASSYSPDRVYYQPQHF. The CDR3 coding sequence is TGTGCCAGTAGTTACTCGCCGGACAGGGTCTATTATCAGCCCCAGCATTTT. Based on the CDR3 plus reference TRBV19 and TRBJ1-5, the full variable domain is DGGITQSPKYLFRKEGQNVTLSCEQNLNHDAMYWYRQDPGQGLRLIYYSQIVNDFQKGDIAEGYSVSREKKESFPLTVTSAQKNPTAFYLCASSYSPDRVYYQPQHFGDGTRLSIL.

This clone was counted once. The chain combines TRBV5-1 with TRBJ2-1, with 8 positions matching TRBD1. The CDR3 totals 15 residues. Germline CDR1 is SGHRS and CDR2 is YFSETQ. The V segment lost 4 bases and the J segment 2 bases; nucleotides outside the gene matches: 5. CDR3 in DNA: TGCGCCAGCAGCCTCCGACAGGGGACCTACAATGAGCAGTTCTTC. It is translated as CASSLRQGTYNEQFF.

The chain carries TRBV19 and TRBJ1-5; 7 nucleotides align to TRBD1. The V gene end was trimmed by 3 bases and the J gene end by 4 bases; junction bases not matched to a gene: 3. Germline V CDR1 and CDR2: LNHDA, SQIVND (reference sequence). This CDR3 spans 14 amino acids. The CDR3 DNA sequence: TGTGCCAGTAGTATCCAGACAGGGAATCAGCCCCAGCATTTT. This gives the protein CASSIQTGNQPQHF.

This chain joins TRBV30 and TRBJ1-2, with 7 bases matching TRBD1. V was pared by 3 bases and J by 4 bases, with 8 bases of the junction left unmatched. CDR1 GTSNPN and CDR2 SVGIG come from the germline V gene (reference sequence). CDR3 length equals 14 residues. This CDR3 is CAWRVPGTAYGYTF. The CDR3 coding sequence is TGTGCCTGGAGGGTGCCCGGGACAGCCTATGGCTACACCTTC.

The chain carries TRBV2 and TRBJ2-3; possibly TRBD2 for D (5 bases). CDR3 length: 12 residues. V dropped 8 bases and J dropped 6 bases, with 12 bases sitting between them. The germline V gene encodes CDR1 SNHLY and CDR2 FYNNEI. CDR3 DNA sequence: TGTGCCAGCTTAGCTAGCCAGGATACGCAGTATTTT. This translates into CASLASQDTQYF.

This clone was recorded a few times. This chain uses TRBV7-2 with TRBJ2-5, with 7 nucleotides matching TRBD2. V shed 7 bases and J 2 bases; nucleotides not matched to a gene: 10. Germline V gives CDR1 SGHTA, CDR2 FQGNSA. This CDR3 is 15 amino acids long. CDR3 sequence reads: CASNIWGGGQETQYF. In DNA form, the CDR3 reads TGTGCCAGCAACATCTGGGGGGGAGGTCAAGAGACCCAGTACTTC.

The count of this clone is one. Relative to the germline gene, one junction end is altered; a read error may explain this. This chain joins TRBV5-1 and TRBJ2-6; D remains unclear. The CDR3 extends over 18 amino acids. In germline, CDR1 is SGHRS, CDR2 YFSETQ. CDR3 DNA sequence: TGCGCCAGCAGCTTGCCCGGCCAGTCCCATTTCTGGGCCAACGGCCTGACTTTC. The encoded protein is CASSLPGQSHFWANGLTF.

The chain joins TRBV6-5 to TRBJ2-7, with unresolved D. The CDR3 spans 14 residues. V was cut by 6 bases and J by 0 bases, with 12 bases left in between. Germline CDR1 and CDR2: MNHEY and SVGAGI. The CDR3: CASRGIKTSYEQYF. The CDR3 DNA reads TGTGCCAGCAGGGGCATTAAGACCTCCTACGAGCAGTACTTC.

This clone was seen more than once but under ten times. The chain employs TRBV27 and TRBJ1-5; possible D gene TRBD1, 5 bases. CDR1 and CDR2 (germline): MNHEY, SMNVEV (reference sequence). This CDR3 has 15 residues. Trimming removed 4 bases from V and 4 bases from J, with 14 bases in between. The CDR3 sequence is CASSSGTYLNQPQHF. The CDR3 region has the DNA TGTGCCAGCAGTTCCGGGACTTACTTAAATCAGCCCCAGCATTTT.

This rearrangement joins TRBV7-9 to TRBJ2-7, with 8 bases fitting TRBD2. Trimming took 5 bases from V and 7 from J; bases not matched to a gene: 13. Germline values: CDR1 SEHNR, CDR2 FQNEAQ (reference sequence). This CDR3 is 15 amino acids long. The CDR3: CASSLGREGRGEQYF. The CDR3 region has the DNA TGTGCCAGCAGCCTTGGACGGGAGGGCCGGGGAGAGCAGTACTTC.

The CDR3: CASGGGQGIANQPQHF. CDR3 nucleotide sequence: TGTGCCAGTGGGGGGGGGCAGGGGATCGCCAATCAGCCCCAGCATTTT. The rearrangement uses TRBV2 and TRBJ1-5; D may be TRBD1 (6 bases). Trimming shortened V by 9 bases and J by 3 bases, and 21 bases separated the two germline ends. The CDR3 length is 16 residues. The V gene's germline CDR1 is SNHLY and CDR2 FYNNEI.

Worth noting for this clone: The junction departs from germline at one end; a sequencing error may be responsible. The chain uses TRBV30 and TRBJ2-6; D is perhaps TRBD1 (5 bases). Germline V gene lookup returns CDR1 GTSNPN and CDR2 SVGIG (reference sequence). The CDR3 length is 13 residues. CDR3 loop: CAWTGRVGNGLTF. The DNA for the CDR3 is TGTGCCTGGACTGGCAGGGTGGGCAACGGCCTGACTTTC. The whole variable domain, remainder taken from reference TRBV30 and TRBJ2-6, is SQTIHQWPATLVQPVGSPLSLECTVEGTSNPNLYWYRQAAGRGLQLLFYSVGIGQISSEVPQNLSASRPQDRQFILSSKKLLLSDSGFYLCAWTGRVGNGLTFGAGSRLTVL.

J is TRBJ2-7 and V is TRBV14; weak D call: TRBD2 (5 bases). Germline lookup yields CDR1 SGHDN and CDR2 FVKESK. The CDR3 sequence is 13 residues long. Trimming cost V 4 bases and J 2 bases, with 9 bases left between them. The CDR3 region is CASSPYGTYEQYF. The CDR3 bases are TGTGCCAGCAGCCCGTACGGGACCTACGAGCAGTACTTC.

The chain recombines TRBV6-1 with TRBJ2-1; a weak D match, TRBD1 (5 bases). V gave up 10 bases and J gave up 6 bases, with 16 bases separating them. This CDR3 has 13 residues. Germline lookup yields CDR1 MNHNS and CDR2 SASEGT. CDR3 region: CATLRAGGNEQFF. The CDR3 bases are TGTGCCACCCTCAGGGCTGGTGGCAATGAGCAGTTCTTC.